A selection of T cell receptor beta chains follows, all from one sample in a study of blood T cell repertoires in COVID-19. The method was immunoSEQ multiplex PCR; TCRdb's version includes in-frame clones alone and lacks a portion of them. The sample records tens of thousands of clones, roughly nine tenths being singletons. The sequenced sample consisted of peripheral blood. These receptors all come from a human donor in a cohort sampled during active COVID-19. CDR3s include the opening cysteine and the closing phenylalanine or tryptophan. D genes are given only for firm matches. For some rows the clone size is stated as once, few or many, or as a class when expanded; others skip it.

V gene,J gene,clone size,D gene,CDR3 protein,CDR3 DNA
TRBV18,TRBJ2-5,-,TRBD2,CASSPGTTVWDF,TGTGCCAGCTCACCCGGGACTACCGTATGGGACTTC
TRBV10-1,TRBJ1-2,-,-,CASSPDRTYGYTF,TGCGCCAGCAGCCCAGACAGGACCTATGGCTACACCTTC
TRBV5-1,TRBJ2-7,-,TRBD1,CASKSRTGDFLSDEQYF,TGCGCCAGCAAGAGCAGGACAGGGGATTTCTTGTCGGACGAGCAGTACTTC
TRBV28,TRBJ1-1,-,TRBD1,CASRRGGQGRTEAFF,TGTGCCAGCAGGCGGGGGGGACAGGGGAGAACTGAAGCTTTCTTT
TRBV5-4,TRBJ2-7,-,-,CASSLREQYEQYF,TGTGCCAGCAGCTTGAGGGAGCAGTACGAGCAGTACTTC
TRBV7-2,TRBJ1-4,-,TRBD1,CASSSQGALSNEKLFF,TGTGCCAGCAGCTCCCAGGGGGCTTTGTCTAATGAAAAACTGTTTTTT
TRBV24-1,TRBJ2-3,-,-,CATSEKTATDTQYF,TGTGCCACCAGTGAGAAGACAGCCACAGATACGCAGTATTTT
TRBV6-5,TRBJ2-1,few,-,CARGTFVGGYNEQFF,TGTGCCAGGGGGACTTTTGTGGGAGGATACAATGAGCAGTTCTTC
TRBV28,TRBJ2-4,-,TRBD1,CASSSPRDSKNIQYF,TGTGCCAGCAGCTCACCAAGGGACAGCAAAAACATTCAGTACTTC
TRBV3-1/TRBV3-2,TRBJ2-5,-,-,CASSLHSQETQYF,TGTGCCAGCAGCCTCCACTCCCAAGAGACCCAGTACTTC
TRBV18,TRBJ2-7,-,-,CASSPSAGDYEQYF,TGTGCCAGCTCACCAAGTGCTGGAGACTACGAGCAGTACTTC
TRBV11-2,TRBJ2-1,-,TRBD2,CASSSAVGLAGVWEQFF,TGTGCCAGCAGCTCCGCCGTGGGACTAGCGGGAGTATGGGAGCAGTTCTTC
TRBV19,TRBJ1-1,-,-,CASSKDWNTEAFF,TGTGCCAGTAGCAAGGACTGGAACACTGAAGCTTTCTTT
TRBV24-1,TRBJ1-6,-,TRBD1,CATADRGHSSPLHF,TGTGCCACCGCGGACAGGGGGCATAGTTCACCCCTCCACTTT
TRBV24-1,TRBJ2-3,-,-,CATSGPEIRADTQYF,TGTGCCACCAGTGGCCCCGAGATTCGGGCAGATACGCAGTATTTT
TRBV7-6,TRBJ1-1,-,TRBD1,CASSPSDRAGTKGAEAFF,TGTGCCAGCAGCCCATCGGACAGGGCCGGTACTAAAGGCGCTGAAGCTTTCTTT
TRBV30,TRBJ2-2,-,-,CAWSVSWTGELFF,TGTGCCTGGAGTGTAAGCTGGACCGGGGAGCTGTTTTTT
TRBV21-1,TRBJ2-5,-,-,CASSGPSGKETQYF,TGTGCCAGCAGCGGGCCGAGCGGGAAAGAGACCCAGTACTTC
TRBV27,TRBJ2-1,-,TRBD2,CASRPGLAGGPGNEQFF,TGTGCCAGCAGACCCGGACTAGCGGGAGGGCCGGGCAATGAGCAGTTCTTC
TRBV6-5,TRBJ2-5,-,TRBD1,CASSGTGGIQETQYF,TGTGCCAGCAGCGGTACAGGGGGGATCCAAGAGACCCAGTACTTC
TRBV27,TRBJ1-2,-,TRBD1,CASSRDRGKANYGYTF,TGTGCCAGCAGCCGGGACAGGGGCAAAGCTAACTATGGCTACACCTTC
TRBV28,TRBJ1-4,-,-,CASTPWGGEGLATNEKLFF,TGTGCCAGCACCCCTTGGGGGGGGGAGGGGCTGGCAACTAATGAAAAACTGTTTTTT
TRBV27,TRBJ2-7,-,TRBD1,CASSLGGQGVGEQYF,TGTGCCAGCAGTTTAGGTGGACAGGGGGTCGGCGAGCAGTACTTC
TRBV7-9,TRBJ2-1,-,TRBD2,CASSLARSGADNEQFF,TGTGCCAGCAGCTTAGCGAGGAGCGGGGCTGACAATGAGCAGTTCTTC
TRBV30,TRBJ2-1,-,-,CAWKGEYNEQFF,TGTGCCTGGAAGGGAGAATACAATGAGCAGTTCTTC
TRBV7-9,TRBJ2-7,-,-,CASSHEGLRQQYF,TGTGCCAGCAGCCATGAGGGCCTACGTCAGCAGTACTTC
TRBV7-8,TRBJ1-3,-,-,CASSFGGNSGNTIYF,TGTGCCAGCAGCTTCGGAGGGAACTCTGGAAACACCATATATTTT
TRBV6-5,TRBJ1-1,-,TRBD1,CASRPQGASTEAFF,TGTGCCAGCAGGCCACAGGGGGCGAGCACTGAAGCTTTCTTT
TRBV30,TRBJ2-5,-,-,CAWNFRGRETQYF,TGTGCCTGGAACTTCAGGGGGAGGGAGACCCAGTACTTC
TRBV5-1,TRBJ1-2,-,-,CASRGDNYGYTF,TGCGCCAGCAGGGGAGACAACTATGGCTACACCTTC
TRBV19,TRBJ2-7,-,-,CASSIGGVGEQYF,TGTGCCAGTAGTATCGGAGGGGTTGGCGAGCAGTACTTC
TRBV5-5,TRBJ1-2,-,TRBD1,CASSSGQAPYGYTF,TGTGCCAGCAGCTCGGGACAGGCCCCCTATGGCTACACCTTC
TRBV3-1/TRBV3-2,TRBJ2-7,-,-,CASSQASREQYF,TGTGCCAGCAGCCAAGCTTCCAGGGAGCAGTACTTC
TRBV28,TRBJ2-7,once,-,CASSEGQKSHEQYF,TGTGCCAGCAGTGAGGGACAAAAAAGCCACGAGCAGTACTTC
TRBV7-2,TRBJ2-5,-,TRBD2,CASSVGAGGGTQYF,TGTGCCAGCAGCGTGGGAGCGGGAGGTGGGACCCAGTACTTC
TRBV24-1,TRBJ2-5,-,TRBD2,CATSEVAGRIETQYF,TGTGCCACCAGTGAGGTAGCGGGGAGGATCGAGACCCAGTACTTC
TRBV28,TRBJ2-7,-,TRBD2,CASSFGTSGRGEQYF,TGTGCCAGCAGTTTTGGGACTAGCGGGAGAGGAGAGCAGTACTTC